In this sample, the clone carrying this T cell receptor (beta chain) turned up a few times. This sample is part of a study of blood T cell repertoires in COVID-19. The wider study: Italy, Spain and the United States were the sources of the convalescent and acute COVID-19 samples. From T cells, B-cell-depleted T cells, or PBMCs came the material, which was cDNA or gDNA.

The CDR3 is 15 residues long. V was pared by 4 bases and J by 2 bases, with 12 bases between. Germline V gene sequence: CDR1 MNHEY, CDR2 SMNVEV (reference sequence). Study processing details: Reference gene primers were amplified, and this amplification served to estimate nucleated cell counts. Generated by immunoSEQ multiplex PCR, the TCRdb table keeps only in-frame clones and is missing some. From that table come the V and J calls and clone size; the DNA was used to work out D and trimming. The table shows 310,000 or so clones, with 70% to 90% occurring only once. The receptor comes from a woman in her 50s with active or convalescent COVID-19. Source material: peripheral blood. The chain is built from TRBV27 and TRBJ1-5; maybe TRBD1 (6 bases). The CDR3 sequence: CASSWGGSRNQPQHF. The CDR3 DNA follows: TGTGCCAGCAGTTGGGGGGGCAGCCGCAATCAGCCCCAGCATTTT.